This T cell receptor (beta chain) was sequenced during a study of blood T cells in healthy people across ages. Notes on the study in general: Any changes in expanded clonotypes were possibly confounded, as donor CMV status remained unknown.

Worth noting for this clonotype: Its antigen is unknown.

It was with a sample-barcoded 5' primer and a J-beta primer mix that a second PCR of roughly 6 to 12 cycles was run. TCRdb reanalysed the 5' RACE reads using MiXCR and keeps one entry per CDR3 protein. Of 600,000 to 1,000,000 distinct CDR3 sequences listed, 25% are singletons. In germline, CDR1 is DFQATT, CDR2 SNEGSKA (reference sequence). The CDR3 runs 15 residues. This sample also belongs to another study, concerning T cells of mothers and their children. That paper notes: In this cohort, donors were three healthy Caucasian mothers plus their six children.

The TCR was taken from a boy aged 5-17 years in good health. The J gene is TRBJ2-5, the V gene TRBV20-1; 14 bases map to TRBD2. The DNA end is a closer match to TRBJ2-7, so the J assignment may be wrong. The sequencing input was blood. CDR3 amino acids: CSASGLAGVSYEQYF. The CDR3 region has the DNA TGCAGTGCATCGGGACTAGCGGGAGTCTCCTACGAGCAGTACTTC.